A single sample is the source of the 17 T cell receptor beta chains below, sequenced in a study of memory CD4+ T cells and cytomegalovirus serostatus. The sort gate was single viable CD3+CD4+CD8-CD45RO+ cells for memory CD4+ T cells. Clones were sequenced by immunoSEQ multiplex PCR, and TCRdb holds only the in-frame ones, with some missing. Of over 65,000 clones listed, 70% to 80% are singletons. Sequenced material: memory CD4+ T cells from blood. These TCRs come from an adult in good health and CMV-seropositive.

The sample holds many counts of this clone. The rearrangement links TRBV7-2 to TRBJ2-4; 7 bases are a match to TRBD1. J lost 10 bases, V lost 5 bases, and 14 bases had no gene match. Germline CDR1 SGHTA, CDR2 FQGNSA. The CDR3 is 15 residues long. This CDR3 is CASSHLDRDFTIQYF. CDR3 nucleotide sequence: TGTGCCAGCAGCCACCTTGACAGGGATTTTACGATTCAGTACTTC.

The V gene is TRBV2, the J gene TRBJ1-6; TRBD1 might be the D (6 bases). V lost 8 bases to trimming and J lost 4 bases, with 15 bases between them. In germline, CDR1 is SNHLY, CDR2 FYNNEI. This CDR3 is 15 amino acids long. The CDR3 nucleotides read TGTGCCAGCGTTGACGAAACAGGGTATAATTCACCCCTCCACTTT. Translating gives CASVDETGYNSPLHF.

This clone showed up just a few times. This chain joins TRBV6-1 and TRBJ2-5, with D possibly being TRBD1 or TRBD2 (5 bases each). CDR3 length: 13 residues. The V end was cut by 5 bases, the J end by 5 bases, with 12 bases between. Looked up from germline, CDR1 is MNHNS and CDR2 is SASEGT. This CDR3 is CASSSWGSETQYF. For the CDR3, the DNA is TGTGCCAGCAGTTCCTGGGGGAGCGAGACCCAGTACTTC.

This clone came up a few times. This chain connects TRBV30 to TRBJ1-1; D gene uncertain. The germline V and J ends were trimmed by 4 bases and 2 bases, with 11 bases remaining between them. The CDR3 is 13 residues long. Germline V gives CDR1 GTSNPN, CDR2 SVGIG (reference sequence). The CDR3: CAWTPSYNTEAFF. CDR3 DNA sequence: TGTGCCTGGACCCCATCCTACAACACTGAAGCTTTCTTT.

The chain couples TRBV30 to TRBJ2-7; D tentatively reads TRBD1 or TRBD2 (5 bases each). V was trimmed by 1 base and J by 0 bases, leaving 13 bases between them. The length of the CDR3 is 15 residues. Per the germline V gene, CDR1 is GTSNPN and CDR2 is SVGIG (reference sequence). The CDR3 loop reads CAWSDTGRRSYEQYF. The CDR3 DNA is TGTGCCTGGAGTGATACGGGACGGCGCTCCTACGAGCAGTACTTC.

The chain carries TRBV7-6 and TRBJ1-4, with no clear D. Germline V lookup: CDR1 SGHVS, CDR2 FNYEAQ. This CDR3 contains 18 residues. Deletions cut 1 base from V and 3 bases from J, with 18 bases between. The CDR3 DNA follows: TGTGCCAGCAGCTTAGGCCCCTTGGGAACGGCGGCTAATGAAAAACTGTTTTTT. Translation: CASSLGPLGTAANEKLFF. The whole variable domain, remainder taken from reference TRBV7-6 and TRBJ1-4, is GAGVSQSPRYKVTKRGQDVALRCDPISGHVSLYWYRQALGQGPEFLTYFNYEAQQDKSGLPNDRFSAERPEGSISTLTIQRTEQRDSAMYRCASSLGPLGTAANEKLFFGSGTQLSVL.

This clone showed up just once. The V call is TRBV6-1, the J call TRBJ2-2, with 7 bases matching TRBD1. With V trimmed by 5 bases and J by 5 bases, 8 bases remained unmatched. Germline loops: CDR1 MNHNS, CDR2 SASEGT. The CDR3 length is 15 residues. The CDR3: CASSSGTAVTGELFF. DNA for the CDR3: TGTGCCAGCAGTTCGGGGACAGCGGTAACCGGGGAGCTGTTTTTT.

This clone has only one observation. The chain has TRBV5-4 and TRBJ1-1, with a weak D call TRBD1 (5 bases). Per the germline V gene, CDR1 is SGHNT and CDR2 is YYREEE (reference sequence). V was trimmed by 1 base and J by 9 bases, leaving 10 bases between them. The CDR3 loop spans 12 amino acids. The CDR3 region has the DNA TGTGCCAGCAGCTTGTGGGGGTCCCAAGCTTTCTTT. As protein: CASSLWGSQAFF.

The V gene is TRBV18, the J gene TRBJ2-6; D perhaps matches TRBD1 (6 bases). This CDR3 contains 16 residues. Germline CDR1 is KGHSH and CDR2 is LQKENI. V lost 4 bases and J 0 bases, leaving 10 bases between the germline ends. The CDR3 loop is CASSLTGSSGANVLTF. The CDR3 nucleotides read TGTGCCAGCTCACTAACAGGGTCCTCTGGGGCCAACGTCCTGACTTTC.

This clone was seen more than once but under ten times. The J gene is TRBJ1-1, the V gene TRBV6-1; the D gene is possibly TRBD1 (5 bases). The CDR3 sequence is 13 residues long. V lost 7 bases and J 6 bases, leaving 15 bases between the germline ends. Germline-derived CDR1 and CDR2 are MNHNS and SASEGT. In nucleotides, the CDR3 is TGTGCCAGCACCCGGGAGGGGAGAGCTGAAGCTTTCTTT. Protein product: CASTREGRAEAFF.

The chain combines TRBV6-1 with TRBJ2-7, with 7 bases identical to TRBD1. The V gene end was trimmed by 2 bases and the J gene end by 1 base; junction bases not matched to a gene: 5. Per germline, CDR1 MNHNS and CDR2 SASEGT. The CDR3 totals 15 residues. The CDR3 DNA follows: TGTGCCAGCAGTGAAACACAGGGGTCTTCCTACGAGCAGTACTTC. Translating gives CASSETQGSSYEQYF.

The rearrangement uses TRBV2 and TRBJ2-3; possible D gene TRBD1, 6 bases. The CDR3 is 12 amino acids. Germline CDR1 and CDR2: SNHLY and FYNNEI. V shed 4 bases and J shed 13 bases, with 15 bases lying between them. DNA for the CDR3: TGTGCCAGCAGTGTTCAGGGGCAATTGAAGTATTTT. It specifies CASSVQGQLKYF.

The CDR3 protein is CASSNPGTGGNTEAFF. In DNA, the CDR3 is TGTGCCAGTAGCAACCCCGGGACAGGGGGGAACACTGAAGCTTTCTTT. The rearrangement joins TRBV19 to TRBJ1-1; 11 bases line up with TRBD1. With V trimmed by 6 bases and J by 1 base, 7 bases remained unmatched. The CDR3 contains 16 residues. Per germline, CDR1 LNHDA and CDR2 SQIVND (reference sequence).

V is TRBV2 and J is TRBJ2-1, with D perhaps given as TRBD1 or TRBD2 (5 bases each). Trimming took 3 bases from V and 0 from J, leaving 9 bases between them. Germline V lookup: CDR1 SNHLY, CDR2 FYNNEI. There are 15 residues in the CDR3. The chain's CDR3 is CASSERGSSYNEQFF. CDR3 in DNA: TGTGCCAGCAGTGAGAGGGGAAGCTCCTACAATGAGCAGTTCTTC.

The V call is TRBV5-1, the J call TRBJ2-7; 11 positions agree with TRBD2. J gave up 1 base and V 3 bases, and 3 bases lay outside the gene matches. Germline CDR1 SGHRS, CDR2 YFSETQ. The CDR3 has 15 amino acids. The CDR3 loop reads CASSSGTSGSYEQYF. CDR3 nucleotides: TGCGCCAGCAGCTCCGGGACTAGCGGATCCTACGAGCAGTACTTC.

This rearrangement joins TRBV10-3 to TRBJ1-4; the D gene is possibly TRBD1 (5 bases). CDR1 is ENHRY and CDR2 is SYGVKD in the germline V gene. The CDR3 extends over 14 amino acids. The V and J ends lost 11 bases and 3 bases respectively, with 16 bases between them. The CDR3 here is CASRQGLANEKLFF. CDR3 bases: TGTGCCTCGAGGCAGGGTCTGGCTAATGAAAAACTGTTTTTT.

The genes are TRBV7-2 and TRBJ2-5; D remains ambiguous. In germline, CDR1 is SGHTA, CDR2 FQGNSA. The CDR3 covers 13 residues. Trimming left V 0 bases short and J 5 bases short, with 7 bases between. CDR3 in amino acids: CASSLAGGETQYF. CDR3 in DNA: TGTGCCAGCAGCTTAGCGGGCGGTGAGACCCAGTACTTC.